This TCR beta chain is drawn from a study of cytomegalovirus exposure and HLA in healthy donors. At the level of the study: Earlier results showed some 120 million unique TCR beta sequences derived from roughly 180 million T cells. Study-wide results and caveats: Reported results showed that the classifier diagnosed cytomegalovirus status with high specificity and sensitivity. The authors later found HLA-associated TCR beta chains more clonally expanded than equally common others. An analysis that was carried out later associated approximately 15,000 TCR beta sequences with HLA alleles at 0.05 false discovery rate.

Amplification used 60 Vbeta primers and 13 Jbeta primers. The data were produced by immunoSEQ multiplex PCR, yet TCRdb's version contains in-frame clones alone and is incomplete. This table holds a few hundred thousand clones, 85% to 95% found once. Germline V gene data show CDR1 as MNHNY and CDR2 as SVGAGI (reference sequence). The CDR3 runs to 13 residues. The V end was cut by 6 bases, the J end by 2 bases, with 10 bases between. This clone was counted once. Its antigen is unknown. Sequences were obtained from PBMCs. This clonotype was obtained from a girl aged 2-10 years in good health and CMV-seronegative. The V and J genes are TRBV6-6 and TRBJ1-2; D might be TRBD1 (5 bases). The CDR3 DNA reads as TGTGCCAGCAGGGAACAGGTGAACTATGGCTACACCTTC. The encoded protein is CASREQVNYGYTF.